This T cell receptor beta chain was sequenced during a study of T cell responses to AZD1222 COVID-19 vaccine. Whole-study findings and limits: The study sampled repertoires only after the peak T cell response. It was only a handful of AZD1222 recipients who were seropositive at baseline.

Second-dose timings of about 4 or about 12 weeks were pooled. The germline CDR1 and CDR2 sequences are SGHRS and YFSETQ. This CDR3 is built from 15 residues. The trim removed 4 bases at V and 5 bases at J, leaving 8 bases unmatched. Profiling relied on immunoSEQ multiplex PCR, and the TCRdb table lists in-frame clones only, not all of them. The sample yields around 140,000 clones, 92% seen once. A word on this clone: Its antigen remains unknown.

Here the sequenced sample was peripheral blood, taken 28 days after the second AZD1222 dose. The V and J genes are TRBV5-1 and TRBJ1-1; TRBD1 matches at 10 bases. The clonotype comes from an adult who received the AZD1222 COVID-19 vaccine. The CDR3 region has the DNA TGCGCCAGCAGCCCCGGGACAGGGGTATATACTGAAGCTTTCTTT. It codes for CASSPGTGVYTEAFF.